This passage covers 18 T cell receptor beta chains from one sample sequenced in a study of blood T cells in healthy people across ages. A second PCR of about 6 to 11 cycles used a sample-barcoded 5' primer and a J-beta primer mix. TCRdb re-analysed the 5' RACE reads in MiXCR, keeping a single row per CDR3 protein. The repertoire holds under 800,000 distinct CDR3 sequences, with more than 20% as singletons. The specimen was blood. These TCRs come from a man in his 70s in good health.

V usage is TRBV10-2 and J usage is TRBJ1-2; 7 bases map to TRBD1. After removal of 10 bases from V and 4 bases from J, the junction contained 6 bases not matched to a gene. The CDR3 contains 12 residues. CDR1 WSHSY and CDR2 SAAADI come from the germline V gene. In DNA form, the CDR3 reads TGCGCCACCAGGGACAGCTTCTATGGCTACACCTTC. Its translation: CATRDSFYGYTF.

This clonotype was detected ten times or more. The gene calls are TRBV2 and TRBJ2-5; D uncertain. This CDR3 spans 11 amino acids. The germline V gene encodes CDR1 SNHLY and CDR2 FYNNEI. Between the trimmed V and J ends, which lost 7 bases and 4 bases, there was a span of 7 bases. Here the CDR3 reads CASTGLETQYF. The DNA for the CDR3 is TGTGCCAGCACTGGGTTAGAGACCCAGTACTTC.

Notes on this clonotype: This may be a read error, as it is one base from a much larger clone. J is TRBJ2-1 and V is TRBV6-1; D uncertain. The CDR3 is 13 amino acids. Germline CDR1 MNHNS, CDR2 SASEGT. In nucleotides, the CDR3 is TGTGTCAGCAGTGAATCGGCCGCCACTGAGCAGTTCTTC. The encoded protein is CVSSESAATEQFF.

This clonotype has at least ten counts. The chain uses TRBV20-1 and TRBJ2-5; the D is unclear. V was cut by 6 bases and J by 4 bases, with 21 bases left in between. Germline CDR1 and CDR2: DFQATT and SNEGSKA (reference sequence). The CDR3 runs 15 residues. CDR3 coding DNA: TGCAGTGCCAAAGCCCCTCCCCCGTGGTCAGAGACCCAGTACTTC. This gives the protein CSAKAPPPWSETQYF.

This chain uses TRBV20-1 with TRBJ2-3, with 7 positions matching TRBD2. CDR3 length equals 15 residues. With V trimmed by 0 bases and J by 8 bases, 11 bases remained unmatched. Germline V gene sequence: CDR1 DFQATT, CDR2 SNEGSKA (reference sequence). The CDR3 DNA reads TGCAGTGCTAGAGATCCCTGGCGGGGGAAGGGTACGCAGTATTTT. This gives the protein CSARDPWRGKGTQYF.

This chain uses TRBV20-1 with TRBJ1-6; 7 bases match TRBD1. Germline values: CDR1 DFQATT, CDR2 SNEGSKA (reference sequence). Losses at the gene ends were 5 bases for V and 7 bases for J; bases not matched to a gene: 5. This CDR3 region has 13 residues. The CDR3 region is CSASDRDNSPLHF. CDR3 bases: TGCAGTGCTTCTGACAGGGACAATTCACCCCTCCACTTT.

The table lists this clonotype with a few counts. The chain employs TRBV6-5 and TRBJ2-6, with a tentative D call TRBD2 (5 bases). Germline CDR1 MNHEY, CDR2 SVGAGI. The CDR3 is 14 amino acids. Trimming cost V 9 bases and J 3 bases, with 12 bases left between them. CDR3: CASRERFGANVLTF. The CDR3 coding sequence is TGTGCCAGTAGGGAGCGCTTTGGGGCCAACGTCCTGACTTTC.

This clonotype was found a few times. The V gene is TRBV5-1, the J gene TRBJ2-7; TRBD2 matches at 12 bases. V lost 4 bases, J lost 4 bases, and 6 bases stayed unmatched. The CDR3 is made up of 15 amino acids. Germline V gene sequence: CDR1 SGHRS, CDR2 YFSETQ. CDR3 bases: TGCGCCAGCAGCCCCCAGACTAGCGGGAGTTACGAGCAGTACTTC. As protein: CASSPQTSGSYEQYF.

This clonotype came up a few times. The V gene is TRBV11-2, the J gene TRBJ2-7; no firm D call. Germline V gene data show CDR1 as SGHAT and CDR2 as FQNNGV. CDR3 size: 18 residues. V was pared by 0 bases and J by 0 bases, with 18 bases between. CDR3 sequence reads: CASSLERVGSVSSYEQYF. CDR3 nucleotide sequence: TGTGCCAGCAGCTTAGAAAGGGTGGGCAGTGTAAGCTCCTACGAGCAGTACTTC.

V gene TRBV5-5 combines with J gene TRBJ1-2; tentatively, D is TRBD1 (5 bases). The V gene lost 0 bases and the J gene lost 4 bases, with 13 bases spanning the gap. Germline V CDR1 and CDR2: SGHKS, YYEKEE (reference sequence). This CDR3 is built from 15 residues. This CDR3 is CASSLVSGMGYGYTF. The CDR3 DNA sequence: TGTGCCAGCAGCTTGGTGTCAGGGATGGGCTATGGCTACACCTTC. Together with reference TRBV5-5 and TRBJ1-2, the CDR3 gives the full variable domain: DAGVTQSPTHLIKTRGQQVTLRCSPISGHKSVSWYQQVLGQGPQFIFQYYEKEERGRGNFPDRFSARQFPNYSSELNVNALLLGDSALYLCASSLVSGMGYGYTFGSGTRLTVV.

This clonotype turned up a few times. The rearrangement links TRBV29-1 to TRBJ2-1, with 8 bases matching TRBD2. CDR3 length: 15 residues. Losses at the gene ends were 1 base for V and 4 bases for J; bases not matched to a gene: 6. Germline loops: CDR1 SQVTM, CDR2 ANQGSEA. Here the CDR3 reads CSVEGYRGGYNEQFF. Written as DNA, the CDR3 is TGCAGCGTTGAAGGGTATCGGGGGGGATACAATGAGCAGTTCTTC.

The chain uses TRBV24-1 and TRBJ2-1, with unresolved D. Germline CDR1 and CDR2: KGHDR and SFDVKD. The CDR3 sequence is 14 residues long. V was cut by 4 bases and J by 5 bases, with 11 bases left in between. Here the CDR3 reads CATSDPDTNNEQFF. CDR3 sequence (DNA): TGTGCCACCAGTGACCCCGACACAAACAATGAGCAGTTCTTC.

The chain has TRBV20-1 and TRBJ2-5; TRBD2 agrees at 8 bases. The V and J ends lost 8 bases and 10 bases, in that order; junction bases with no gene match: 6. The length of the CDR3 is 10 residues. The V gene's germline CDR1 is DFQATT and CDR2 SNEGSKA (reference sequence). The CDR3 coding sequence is TGCAGTACGGGCGGGGGGAACCAGTACTTC. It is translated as CSTGGGNQYF.

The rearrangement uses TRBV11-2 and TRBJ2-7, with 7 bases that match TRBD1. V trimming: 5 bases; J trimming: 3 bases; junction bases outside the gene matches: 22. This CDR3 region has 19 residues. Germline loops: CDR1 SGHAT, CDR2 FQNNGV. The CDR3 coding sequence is TGTGCCAGCAGCCCATTTTTATCCCGAAAACAGGGGAAAAACTACGAGCAGTACTTC. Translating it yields CASSPFLSRKQGKNYEQYF.

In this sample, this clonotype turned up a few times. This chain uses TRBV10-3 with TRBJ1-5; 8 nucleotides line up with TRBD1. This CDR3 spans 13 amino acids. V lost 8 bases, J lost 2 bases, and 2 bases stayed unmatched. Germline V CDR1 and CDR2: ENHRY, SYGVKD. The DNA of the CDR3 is TGTGCCATCTCGGGACAGGGCAATCAGCCCCAGCATTTT. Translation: CAISGQGNQPQHF.

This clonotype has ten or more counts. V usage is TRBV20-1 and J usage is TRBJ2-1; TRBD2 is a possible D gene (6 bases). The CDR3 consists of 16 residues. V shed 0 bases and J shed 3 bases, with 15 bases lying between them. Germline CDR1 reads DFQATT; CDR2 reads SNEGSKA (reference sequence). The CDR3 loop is CSARDPAGTFYNEQFF. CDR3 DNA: TGCAGTGCTAGAGATCCAGCGGGCACCTTCTACAATGAGCAGTTCTTC.

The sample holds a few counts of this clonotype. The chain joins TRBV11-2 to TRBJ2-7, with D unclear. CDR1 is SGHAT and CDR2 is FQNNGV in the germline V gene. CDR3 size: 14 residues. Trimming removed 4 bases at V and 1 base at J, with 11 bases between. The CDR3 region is CASSSSTNSYEQYF. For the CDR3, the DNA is TGTGCCAGCAGCTCTTCGACCAATTCCTACGAGCAGTACTTC.

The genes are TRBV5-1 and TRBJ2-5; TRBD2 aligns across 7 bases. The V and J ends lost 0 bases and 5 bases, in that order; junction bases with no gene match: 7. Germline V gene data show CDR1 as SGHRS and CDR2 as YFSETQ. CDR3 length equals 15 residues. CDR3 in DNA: TGCGCCAGCAGCTTGGTTCGGGGGGAGTCGGAGACCCAGTACTTC. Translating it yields CASSLVRGESETQYF.